This TCR beta chain was profiled in a study of T-cell memory formation after mild COVID-19 (dated by TCRdb to about 2021). Looking at the study overall: TCR sequence clusters from the two donors were found to be largely donor specific. Longitudinal TCRalpha and TCRbeta repertoire sequencing tracked T-cell clones expanding and contracting after mild COVID-19 in a couple of donors. The cohort was made up of two young adult volunteers, one female and one male, who were previously healthy. Overall results and qualifications from the work: Only a couple of mild cases were covered in the study, and larger cohorts including severe cases with pre-infection samples were considered necessary. SARS-CoV-2 specificity was not confirmed for the second-wave clones peaking on day 37. Some responding clones were found in pre-infection memory, which suggests that pre-existing cross-reactive memory T cells took part in the SARS-CoV-2 response. Balanced CD4/CD8 phenotypes were observed for clones contracting from day 15 to 85, whereas a bias towards CD4+ was observed for a second wave of clones expanding from day 15 to 37. Contracting CD4+ clones appeared mostly in the CM and EM memory subsets, whereas CD8+ clones were enriched in EMRA.

In this sample, this clonotype turned up many times. Its target antigen remains unknown. There are no base qualities to consult, and no much larger clone falls within one base. Sequenced using an Illumina NovaSeq 6000. TCRalpha and TCRbeta cDNA libraries were constructed by 5'RACE with constant-segment primers, with sample barcodes and unique molecular identifiers being introduced. RNA was extracted from every sample with Trizol reagent. Library amplification was performed in two PCR steps, and a second sample barcode and Illumina TruSeq adapters were introduced in the second step. Sequencing of libraries was performed on an Illumina NovaSeq with 2 x 150 bp paired-end reads. As for how the authors treated the data: The reads were demultiplexed and collapsed into UMI-guided consensus sequences using migec v1.2.7. Using mixcr v2.1.11, the UMI consensuses were aligned to TRA and TRB V and J templates and assembled into clonotypes. Clonotypes were classified as expanded or contracted when called significant by both edgeR and NoisET, with noise models trained on biological replicates. For edgeR calls, the cutoffs were a false discovery rate-adjusted p below 0.01 and a log2 fold-change threshold of 1. PCA with hierarchical clustering of max-normalized trajectories of the 1000 most abundant clonotypes was used as exploratory dynamics analysis. The CD4 or CD8 phenotype of responding clones was assigned using the separately sequenced CD4+ and CD8+ repertoires. TCRdb took the public reads, trimmed them with fastp at Q25, ran MiXCR for clone calling and kept in-frame beta chains. Duplicate CDR3 protein sequences are folded into a single record with the most common DNA and genes. These V and J calls are TCRdb output, not the study's own analysis. Here the sample has some 200,000 distinct CDR3 sequences; over 9.5% occur a single time. The ten largest clonotypes hold around 3.4% of the sample.

Ficoll-Paque density gradient centrifugation was the method used to isolate PBMCs. Sequenced input: PBMCs or a T cell subset sorted from them (not recorded which). This TCR came from a man aged 18 to 30 who had mild COVID-19 (a few samples of this study predate the infection). The sample titles of this study are shuffled in the database, so cell type and time point are left out; the donor was told from shared clones.

The CDR3 region has the sequence CASSARQGLRETQYF. At the DNA level, the sequence is TGTGCCAGCAGTGCTCGACAGGGATTAAGAGAGACCCAGTACTTC. The chain couples TRBV2 to TRBJ2-5, and 7 junction bases match TRBD1. Measured from the cysteine to the phenylalanine, the CDR3 is 15 residues long. This entry keeps only the CDR3 DNA: 45 bases, framed from base 1. After removal of 4 bases from V and 4 bases from J, the junction retains 9 bases not matched to a gene. The germline V gene specifies SNHLY as CDR1 and FYNNEI as CDR2. Supplemented by the reference TRBV2 and TRBJ2-5 proteins around the CDR3, the complete variable domain is EPEVTQTPSHQVTQMGQEVILRCVPISNHLYFYWYRQILGQKVEFLVSFYNNEISEKSEIFDDQFSVERPDGSNFTLKIRSTKLEDSAMYFCASSARQGLRETQYFGPGTRLLVL.